The rows below give T cell receptor beta chains drawn from one sample of a study of cytomegalovirus exposure and HLA in healthy donors. The repertoire was sequenced with immunoSEQ multiplex PCR; TCRdb's copy has only in-frame clones and lacks some. Of about 190,000 clones listed, roughly 77% are singletons. Sequencing input: PBMCs. The receptors originated from a man in his forties or fifties in good health and CMV-seropositive. Both conserved end residues are part of each CDR3. The D gene is left open where the match is weak. The size entry is marked missing in some rows and otherwise reads once, few, many or a size class.

v_call,j_call,d_call,clone_size,cdr3_nt,cdr3_aa
TRBV11-2,TRBJ1-6,TRBD1,once,TGTGCCAGCAGCTTAGTGGGACAGTATAATTCACCCCTCCACTTT,CASSLVGQYNSPLHF
TRBV5-1,TRBJ2-7,TRBD1,-,TGCGCCAGCAGCTTGGGACAGGGGGCGAGGGAGCAGTACTTC,CASSLGQGAREQYF
TRBV5-1,TRBJ1-2,-,-,TGCGCCAGCACCGCCTTCGGGGGGCTATCCTATGGCTACACCTTC,CASTAFGGLSYGYTF
TRBV11-2,TRBJ1-1,-,-,TGTGCCAGCAGCCCCCCCGGGAGCACTGAAGCTTTCTTT,CASSPPGSTEAFF
TRBV7-9,TRBJ1-1,TRBD1,few,TGTGCCAGCAGCTTAGGACAGGGATTGAACACTGAAGCTTTCTTT,CASSLGQGLNTEAFF
TRBV4-3,TRBJ2-7,TRBD1,-,TGCGCCAGCAGCTTGCAGGGGGACGGCTACGAGCAGTACTTC,CASSLQGDGYEQYF
TRBV30,TRBJ2-5,-,-,TGTGCCTGGAGTTCCGGACTCACCACTTTAGAGACCCAGTACTTC,CAWSSGLTTLETQYF
TRBV18,TRBJ1-5,-,-,TGTGCCAGCTCAATCCAGGGGTATAGCAATCAGCCCCAGCATTTT,CASSIQGYSNQPQHF
TRBV11-2,TRBJ1-1,-,-,TGTGCCAGCAGCTTAGATCCGGGACAAAAAGCTTTCTTT,CASSLDPGQKAFF
TRBV30,TRBJ1-5,-,-,TGTGCCTGGAGTGTTCAGGCAGCTTTTAATCAGCCCCAGCATTTT,CAWSVQAAFNQPQHF
TRBV5-6,TRBJ2-2,-,few,TGTGCCAGCAGCCCGAGGGGGGGAGTGGACACCGGGGAGCTGTTTTTT,CASSPRGGVDTGELFF
TRBV13,TRBJ2-3,TRBD2,-,TGTGCCAGCAGCTTAAGGGGACTAGCGGGGGGGCTCGGCACAGATACGCAGTATTTT,CASSLRGLAGGLGTDTQYF
TRBV28,TRBJ2-7,-,-,TGTGCCAGCGAGACTCAGGGAAGCGTCTCCTACGAGCAGTACTTC,CASETQGSVSYEQYF
TRBV13,TRBJ2-1,TRBD2,-,TGTGCCAGCGGGGGGCCTAGCGGGGCTTACAATGAGCAGTTCTTC,CASGGPSGAYNEQFF
TRBV7-6,TRBJ2-2,TRBD1,-,TGTGCCAGCAGCCAGGGGCGGACAGGGGGCGCTGGCACCGGGGAGCTGTTTTTT,CASSQGRTGGAGTGELFF
TRBV4-1,TRBJ2-1,TRBD2,-,TGCGCCAGCAGCCAAACGACTAGCGAATCCTACAATGAGCAGTTCTTC,CASSQTTSESYNEQFF
TRBV7-2,TRBJ2-7,TRBD1,once,TGTGCCAGCAGCTTAGGGACAGGGGGCAGAGAGCAGTACTTC,CASSLGTGGREQYF
TRBV7-3,TRBJ2-2,TRBD2,-,TGTGCCAGCAGCTTAGGTCATACTAGCGGGACCGACGTCGCCGGGGAGCTGTTTTTT,CASSLGHTSGTDVAGELFF
TRBV10-3,TRBJ1-1,TRBD1,-,TGTGCCATCAGTGAATCGTCCCGGGACAGTCGGTCTGAAGCTTTCTTT,CAISESSRDSRSEAFF
TRBV27,TRBJ2-3,TRBD2,-,TGTGCCAGCGGATTAGCGGGGGGGGTCAGAGATACGCAGTATTTT,CASGLAGGVRDTQYF
TRBV7-9,TRBJ2-5,TRBD2,-,TGTTCCAGCAGCCTTAGCGGGGGGGCCCGGGAGACCCAGTACTTC,CSSSLSGGARETQYF
TRBV19,TRBJ1-5,-,-,TGTGCCAGTAGTACGCTTTCGGGGCAGCCCCAGCATTTT,CASSTLSGQPQHF
TRBV19,TRBJ1-5,-,-,TGTGCCAGTAGTATAGTTTCGGGGGGCAGGCAGCCCCAGCATTTT,CASSIVSGGRQPQHF
TRBV28,TRBJ2-3,-,-,TGTGCCAGCAGTTCAACGGACAGCGGAGATACGCAGTATTTT,CASSSTDSGDTQYF
TRBV2,TRBJ2-7,TRBD2,-,TGTGCCAGCAGCGGGACTAGCGGCTACGAGCAGTACTTC,CASSGTSGYEQYF
TRBV5-1,TRBJ2-7,-,-,TGCGCCAGCAGCTTGGACAGGGCAGCGAGCGAGCAGTACTTC,CASSLDRAASEQYF
TRBV18,TRBJ2-2,TRBD2,-,TGTGCCAGCTCATTTGGACTAGCGGGAGGCCCCACCGGGGAGCTGTTTTTT,CASSFGLAGGPTGELFF
TRBV6-1,TRBJ1-1,-,once,TGTGCCATCAGAAGACAGGAGAACACTGAAGCTTTCTTT,CAIRRQENTEAFF
TRBV5-1,TRBJ2-2,TRBD1,-,TGCGCCAGCCAGGCGGGGACAGGGTTCACCGGGGAGCTGTTTTTT,CASQAGTGFTGELFF
TRBV30,TRBJ2-5,-,-,TGTGCCTGGAGTACCGGAGGAGAGACCCAGTACTTC,CAWSTGGETQYF
TRBV18,TRBJ1-2,TRBD1,-,TGTGCCAGCTCACCGGACAGGGCCTATGTCGGCTACACCTTC,CASSPDRAYVGYTF
TRBV5-1,TRBJ1-1,-,-,TGCGCCAGCAGCTTGGACACCACCATGAACACTGAAGCTTTCTTT,CASSLDTTMNTEAFF
TRBV5-1,TRBJ1-2,-,once,TGCGCCAGCAGCTTGGAGGGCAGGACAGCTAACTATGGCTACACCTTC,CASSLEGRTANYGYTF